Listed here is a single T cell receptor beta chain. Germline V gives CDR1 SGHTA, CDR2 FQGNSA. The CDR3 contains 15 residues. J lost 2 bases, V lost 5 bases, and 7 bases had no gene match. The data belong to a study of blood T cell repertoires in COVID-19. Produced via immunoSEQ multiplex PCR; TCRdb's table is partial and in-frame only. This sample yields a few hundred thousand clones, of which under 90% are seen a single time; 2.5% to 3% belongs to the top ten. The material sequenced was peripheral blood. The chain joins TRBV7-2 to TRBJ1-2, with 8 bases identical to TRBD1. The sequence was obtained from a woman aged 30 to 39 with COVID-19, enrolled during active disease. CDR3 amino acids: CASSPRAGGNYGYTF. As DNA, the CDR3 is TGTGCCAGCAGCCCCCGAGCAGGGGGCAACTATGGCTACACCTTC.